These 3 T cell receptor beta chains originate from one sample sequenced in a study of blood T cell repertoires in COVID-19. Data came from immunoSEQ multiplex PCR; TCRdb stores just in-frame clones and leaves some out. The table includes some 190,000 clones, 75% to 90% detected once. Input material: peripheral blood. Every receptor here comes from a woman aged 55-69 years with acute or convalescent COVID-19.

The CDR3 loop reads CASSFPSGIEAFF. The DNA for the CDR3 is TGTGCCAGCAGTTTCCCTTCCGGGATTGAAGCTTTCTTT. The chain combines TRBV28 with TRBJ1-1; no firm D call. V dropped 3 bases and J dropped 7 bases, with 12 bases sitting between them. CDR1 MDHEN and CDR2 SYDVKM come from the germline V gene. The CDR3 loop spans 13 amino acids.

This chain connects TRBV20-1 to TRBJ1-2; 8 positions agree with TRBD1. With V trimmed by 4 bases and J by 7 bases, 5 bases remained unmatched. This CDR3 is built from 12 residues. The germline gives CDR1 DFQATT, CDR2 SNEGSKA (reference sequence). The CDR3 reads CSATDRGFGYTF. CDR3 coding DNA: TGCAGTGCTACTGACAGGGGTTTTGGCTACACCTTC.

This chain uses TRBV7-9 with TRBJ2-3; possible D gene TRBD1, 6 bases. The germline V gene has CDR1 SEHNR and CDR2 FQNEAQ (reference sequence). This CDR3 has 17 residues. Trimming removed 2 bases at V and 1 base at J, with 16 bases between. The CDR3 loop is CASSLPAGAWGTDTQYF. The DNA of the CDR3 is TGTGCCAGCAGCTTACCGGCAGGGGCTTGGGGCACAGATACGCAGTATTTT.